This T cell receptor (beta chain) was identified in a study of shared clonotypes between healthy human individuals (dated by TCRdb to the early 2020s). Regarding the research as a whole: A few men and two women, aged 18 to 49 years, made up the cohort. Per donor, leukapheresis produced somewhere between about 0.8 and 9 billion PBMCs. To estimate repertoire size and how much clonotypes are shared between individuals, the study performed deep sequencing of blood TCR repertoires from a handful of healthy adults. For each donor, three plates each were used for CD4 naive and CD4 memory, two plates were used for CD8 naive, and one plate was used for CD8 memory. To increase sequencing depth and limit assay-specific biases, different laboratories used diverse techniques to prepare libraries and sequence TCR repertoires.

On this clone itself: Its recognized antigen is unknown. There are no base qualities to consult, and no much larger clone falls within one base.

For the CD8 naive samples, CD45RO-negative cells were positively selected for CCR7, yielding a CD45RA+CCR7+ population from which TemRA cells were excluded. The donors were healthy, HIV-negative adults who had no recently reported acute infections or vaccinations. Every donor was a Caucasian adult living in Nashville, Tennessee, USA. Blood was collected by leukapheresis, and PBMCs were isolated by Ficoll-Histopaque density gradient centrifugation and then cryopreserved in liquid nitrogen vapor phase. Purity and quantity of every magnetically sorted T cell population were checked by analytical flow cytometry. Each sorted fraction had its genomic DNA isolated and then quantified by UV absorbance on a Nanodrop 2000c. Here is what the overall study found, with its caveats: Sampling was restricted to blood, and TCR repertoires in tissues likely differ from the TCR repertoires found in blood. Even with the large sequencing depth, rarefaction of the sorted-subset datasets indicated that sequencing was incomplete. Across a few donors, roughly 5.1% of naive CD4, roughly 3.8% of naive CD8, 2% to 2.5% of memory CD4, and 0.4% of memory CD8 clonotypes were shared. The small number of donors limited the genetic and exposure-history diversity represented. Compared with non-shared clonotypes, the clonotypes found in all four sorted-subset donors had higher generation probabilities. Estimated clonotype richness was generally larger for naive than for memory subsets. Pairwise subsampling indicated that sequencing depth was expected to affect the degree of clonotype sharing among donors.

Counted from cysteine to phenylalanine, this CDR3 has 14 amino acids. Only the CDR3 part of the read is kept: 42 bases, read in frame from the first base. Via the germline V gene, CDR1 is LGHNA and CDR2 YSLEER. Trimming removed 0 bases from V and 6 bases from J, leaving 11 bases between the germline ends. TCR CDR3 regions were amplified from genomic DNA by multiplex PCR using the deep immunoSEQ assay. Genomic DNA extracted from each cell subset was distributed evenly over all wells of several immunoSEQ 96-well plates, and each plate served as one replicate. For sorted subsets, 150 to 200 ng genomic DNA, equal to tens of thousands of T cell genomes, was loaded into each replicate PCR. The purified libraries were quantified using a Qubit 3.0 fluorometer, sized with a Bioanalyzer 2100, and then quantified again using the KAPA Library Quantification kit. Every immunoSEQ 96-well plate was sequenced on a dedicated single-read 150-cycle Illumina NextSeq 550 flow cell. Regarding the original processing steps: Because only junctional sequences without quality scores were contained in the immunoSEQ output, filtering matching that applied to full-length reads could not be performed. To assign V/J genes and CDR3, sequences were annotated against IMGT germline references using PyIR, a Python wrapper for IgBLAST v1.9. Any read was removed if the V/J assignment was weak (E-value above 1e-6), the CDR3 was missing, or the read contained stop codons, out-of-frame junctions, or ambiguous translated residues. V3J clonotypes were defined as sequences sharing an identical inferred V gene, J gene, and CDR3 amino acid sequence. The percentage overlap between two repertoires was calculated by dividing the number of shared unique clonotypes by the size of the smaller repertoire. Repertoire richness was assessed with RTK rarefaction, the Chao1 estimator, and Recon v2.1 estimates of unobserved clonotypes. For all TCRbeta clonotypes obtained by the gDNA method from a few donors, generation probabilities were computed with OLGA. This immuneACCESS table, as held by TCRdb, lists in-frame sequences with V and J called but not all clones. Of the missing ones, under half trace to an unresolved V gene in checked studies; the others have no known cause. V and J calls and clone size are copied from that table; D and trimming were computed from the DNA. The sample records about 2.2 million clones, around 93% of which are singletons. Of the sample, over 1.5% is held by the ten largest clones.

The TCR sequence derives from a man younger than 30 in good health. Some clones in this sample may be carry-over from other donors' samples. What was sequenced was naive CD8+ T cells from PBMCs. In light of the paper, this sample's cell subset or site label describes: CD45RA+CCR7+. The rearranged chain carries TRBV4-3 and TRBJ1-1; TRBD1 could be the D gene, as 5 bases match. The CDR3: CASSQEPGLAEAFF. The sequenced DNA is TGCGCCAGCAGCCAAGAGCCAGGGTTGGCTGAAGCTTTCTTT.